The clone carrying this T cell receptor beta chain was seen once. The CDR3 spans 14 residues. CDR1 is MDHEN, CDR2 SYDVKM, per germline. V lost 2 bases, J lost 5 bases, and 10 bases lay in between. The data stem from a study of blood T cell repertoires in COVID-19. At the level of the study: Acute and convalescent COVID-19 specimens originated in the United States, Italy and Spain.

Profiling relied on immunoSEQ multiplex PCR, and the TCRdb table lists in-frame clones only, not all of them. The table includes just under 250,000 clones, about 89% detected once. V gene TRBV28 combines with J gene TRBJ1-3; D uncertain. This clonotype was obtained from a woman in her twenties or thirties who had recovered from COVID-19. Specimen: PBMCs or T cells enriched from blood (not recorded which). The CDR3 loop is CASSLLQARNTIYF. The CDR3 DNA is TGTGCCAGCAGTTTACTCCAGGCCCGAAACACCATATATTTT.